The sequence of this T cell receptor beta chain was determined in a study of blood T cell repertoires in COVID-19. Study in general: From the United States, Italy and Spain came samples of acute and convalescent COVID-19. Sources were T cells, B-cell-depleted T cells, or PBMCs; the material itself was cDNA or gDNA.

CDR1 SGDLS and CDR2 YYNGEE come from the germline V gene. This CDR3 is 14 amino acids long. The V gene end was trimmed by 0 bases and the J gene end by 6 bases; junction bases not matched to a gene: 3. As processed by the authors: Scientists estimated how many nucleated cells there were by amplifying reference gene primers. Sequencing was performed with immunoSEQ multiplex PCR; in TCRdb, only in-frame clones are kept and a portion is missing. V and J calls and clone size are given by that table; D and trimming were obtained from the DNA. The table lists roughly 8,700 clones, approximately 86% of them singletons.

The TCR originated in a human donor with active COVID-19. The donor label of this sample is uncertain. The sample was peripheral blood. V and J are TRBV9 and TRBJ1-5; 7 bases match TRBD1. CDR3 nucleotide sequence: TGTGCCAGCAGCGTAGAGGGGGCGGGTCAGCCCCAGCATTTT. It translates to CASSVEGAGQPQHF. Based on the CDR3 plus reference TRBV9 and TRBJ1-5, the full variable domain is DSGVTQTPKHLITATGQRVTLRCSPRSGDLSVYWYQQSLDQGLQFLIQYYNGEERAKGNILERFSAQQFPDLHSELNLSSLELGDSALYFCASSVEGAGQPQHFGDGTRLSIL.